The 14 T cell receptor beta chains listed next were all sequenced from one sample in a study of identical twins. TCRdb called the 5' RACE reads again in MiXCR, with one record for every CDR3 protein. Of approximately 470,000 distinct CDR3 sequences in the sample, over 12% are singletons; the top ten hold more than 0.5%. The same data also contributed to another study, on yellow fever vaccine responses in identical twins.

The sample taken for sequencing was CD4+ T cells sorted from blood. Receptors originate from a woman between 18 and 29 years old in good health.

The sample holds a few counts of this clonotype. The genes are TRBV19 and TRBJ2-6; TRBD1 might be the D (5 bases). V was clipped by 6 bases and J by 4 bases, with 10 bases between them. CDR1 LNHDA and CDR2 SQIVND come from the germline V gene (reference sequence). CDR3 length: 14 amino acids. The CDR3 sequence is CASRLGPGANVLTF. The CDR3 nucleotides read TGTGCCAGTAGACTGGGGCCCGGGGCCAACGTCCTGACTTTC.

In this sample, this clonotype turned up many times. This chain joins TRBV10-3 and TRBJ2-7, with D unclear. The CDR3 is 13 amino acids. The V and J ends lost 10 bases and 0 bases respectively, with 13 bases between them. In germline, CDR1 is ENHRY, CDR2 SYGVKD. The CDR3 is CATQDRPSYEQYF. DNA of the CDR3: TGTGCCACCCAGGACCGTCCCTCCTACGAGCAGTACTTC.

This clonotype was seen once. The V gene is TRBV11-2, the J gene TRBJ2-1, with 8 bases matching TRBD2. The CDR3 extends over 18 amino acids. Germline CDR1 is SGHAT and CDR2 is FQNNGV. Trimming removed 2 bases from V and 3 bases from J; junction bases left unmatched: 12. For the CDR3, the DNA is TGTGCCAGCAGCTTAAGAGGTTCGAGCGGGAGAGGCTACAATGAGCAGTTCTTC. Translated, it gives CASSLRGSSGRGYNEQFF.

The rearrangement joins TRBV7-8 to TRBJ2-1; the D gene could be TRBD1 or TRBD2 (5 bases each). Germline lookup yields CDR1 SGHVS and CDR2 FQNEAQ. CDR3 size: 15 residues. Trimming cost V 8 bases and J 8 bases, with 22 bases left between them. The CDR3 DNA reads as TGTGCCAGCGGGGTACTGGGGACGCGTAGGGATGAGCAGTTCTTC. Protein sequence: CASGVLGTRRDEQFF.

This clonotype turned up a few times. The chain is built from TRBV12-3 or TRBV12-4 and TRBJ1-5, with a possible D match to TRBD1 (5 bases). Trimming shortened V by 1 base and J by 4 bases, and 8 bases separated the two germline ends. The length of the CDR3 is 14 residues. CDR3 protein: CASSLDEGNQPQHF. The CDR3 DNA follows: TGTGCCAGCAGTTTAGATGAGGGGAATCAGCCCCAGCATTTT.

The gene calls are TRBV5-1 and TRBJ2-3; TRBD1 might be the D (6 bases). CDR1 and CDR2 (germline): SGHRS, YFSETQ. The ends were cut back, 4 bases at V and 4 bases at J, with 16 bases in the middle. This CDR3 region has 15 residues. The CDR3 coding sequence is TGCGCCAGCAGCCAGGGGACCAAAGCCCCAGATACGCAGTATTTT. Its protein is CASSQGTKAPDTQYF.

This chain links TRBV10-3 with TRBJ2-2, with 8 positions matching TRBD1. The CDR3 is 14 amino acids. V dropped 6 bases and J dropped 5; count of bases not matched to a gene: 5. Looked up from germline, CDR1 is ENHRY and CDR2 is SYGVKD. The CDR3 loop is CAIRGQAQTGELFF. The CDR3 DNA follows: TGTGCCATCAGGGGACAGGCTCAGACCGGGGAGCTGTTTTTT.

In this sample, this clonotype turned up a few times. CDR3 region: CSARVPPAQETQYF. The CDR3, as DNA: TGCAGTGCTAGAGTTCCCCCTGCGCAAGAGACCCAGTACTTC. The chain has TRBV20-1 and TRBJ2-5; D is unclear. This CDR3 region has 14 residues. The ends were cut back, 1 base at V and 2 bases at J, with 11 bases in the middle. Germline V gene lookup returns CDR1 DFQATT and CDR2 SNEGSKA (reference sequence).

This rearrangement joins TRBV10-3 to TRBJ1-1; TRBD1 might be the D (6 bases). This CDR3 region has 15 residues. From germline, CDR1 is ENHRY and CDR2 SYGVKD. Trimming left V 8 bases short and J 1 base short, with 17 bases between. The CDR3 DNA follows: TGTGCCATCGTGTCGTACAGGGCGGGGAACACTGAAGCTTTCTTT. Protein: CAIVSYRAGNTEAFF.

The gene calls are TRBV10-3 and TRBJ2-2; 7 bases line up with TRBD1. The V gene end was trimmed by 6 bases and the J gene end by 1 base; junction bases not matched to a gene: 5. The CDR3 is 15 amino acids. Germline V gene data show CDR1 as ENHRY and CDR2 as SYGVKD. This chain's CDR3 is CAIRSGTVNTGELFF. As DNA, the CDR3 is TGTGCCATCAGGTCCGGGACAGTGAACACCGGGGAGCTGTTTTTT.

This clonotype was counted only a few times. J is TRBJ2-7 and V is TRBV7-2; 8 positions match TRBD1. The V segment lost 0 bases and the J segment 0 bases; nucleotides outside the gene matches: 13. The CDR3 is 19 residues long. In germline, CDR1 is SGHTA, CDR2 FQGNSA. The CDR3 loop reads CASSLAGQGPWHDSYEQYF. In DNA form, the CDR3 reads TGTGCCAGCAGCTTAGCTGGACAGGGACCCTGGCATGACTCCTACGAGCAGTACTTC.

The chain joins TRBV5-6 to TRBJ2-1, with TRBD2 as a possible D gene (5 bases). Germline assignment: CDR1 SGHDT and CDR2 YYEEEE. Trimming left V 0 bases short and J 6 bases short, with 10 bases between. The length of the CDR3 is 14 residues. CDR3 in amino acids: CASSLVLTSNEQFF. CDR3 nucleotides: TGTGCCAGCAGCTTGGTACTTACTAGCAATGAGCAGTTCTTC.

This clonotype has just a few counts. This chain links TRBV10-3 with TRBJ2-5, with a possible D match to TRBD2 (6 bases). V gave up 5 bases and J gave up 3 bases, with 13 bases separating them. This CDR3 has 14 amino acids. Germline assignment: CDR1 ENHRY and CDR2 SYGVKD. CDR3 region: CAISLGGAKETQYF. The CDR3 region has the DNA TGTGCCATCAGTTTGGGGGGAGCGAAAGAGACCCAGTACTTC.

A few counts support this clonotype. The rearrangement joins TRBV20-1 to TRBJ2-5, with 8 bases that match TRBD2. Trimming cost V 7 bases and J 5 bases; bases outside gene matches: 15. The CDR3 is made up of 15 amino acids. Germline V gene sequence: CDR1 DFQATT, CDR2 SNEGSKA (reference sequence). The DNA for the CDR3 is TGCAGTGAGACAGACAGCGGGAGTGCGCCGGAGACCCAGTACTTC. It specifies CSETDSGSAPETQYF.